The clone carrying this T cell receptor beta chain ranks as medium-sized. Its target is unknown. This sample was taken from a study of spatial heterogeneity in lung cancer. The study's findings and limits: For expanded intratumoral alpha and beta TCRs, counts tracked tumor mutation counts.

TCRdb reanalysed the 5' RACE reads using MiXCR and keeps one entry per CDR3 protein. Here the sample spans around 4,000 distinct CDR3 sequences, just over 5% being singletons. Documented time point: sample taken at primary tumor resection. The source of this sequence is a female donor with early-stage non-small cell lung cancer. The starting material was lung tumor tissue, obtained at surgery.

The CDR3 is CASSARGYTF. CDR3 bases: TGTGCCAGCAGTGCGAGGGGCTACACCTTC. The V gene is TRBV12-3 or TRBV12-4, the J gene TRBJ1-2; D uncertain. This CDR3 has 10 amino acids. Trimming removed 5 bases from V and 8 bases from J, with 6 bases in between.